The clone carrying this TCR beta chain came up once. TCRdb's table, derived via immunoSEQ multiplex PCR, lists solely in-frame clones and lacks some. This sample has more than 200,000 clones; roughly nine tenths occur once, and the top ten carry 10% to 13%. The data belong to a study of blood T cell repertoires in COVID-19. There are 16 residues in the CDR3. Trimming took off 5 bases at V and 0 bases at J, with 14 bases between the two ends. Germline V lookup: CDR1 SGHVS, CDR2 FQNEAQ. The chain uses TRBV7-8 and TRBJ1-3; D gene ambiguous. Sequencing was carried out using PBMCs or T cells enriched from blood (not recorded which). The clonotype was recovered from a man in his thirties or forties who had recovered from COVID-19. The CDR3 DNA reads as TGTGCCAGCAGCCCTCGATCGGTCAACTCTGGAAACACCATATATTTT. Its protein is CASSPRSVNSGNTIYF. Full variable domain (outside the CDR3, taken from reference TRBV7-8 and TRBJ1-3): GAGVSQSPRYKVAKRGQDVALRCDPISGHVSLFWYQQALGQGPEFLTYFQNEAQLDKSGLPSDRFFAERPEGSVSTLKIQRTQQEDSAVYLCASSPRSVNSGNTIYFGEGSWLTVV.